The source of this T cell receptor (beta chain) is a study of shared clonotypes between healthy human individuals. Overall study findings and caveats: It was the non-shared clonotypes that had lower generation probabilities than clonotypes shared by all four donors.

Naive CD8 cells comprised CD45RO-negative, CCR7-positively selected cells, excluding terminally differentiated effector memory CD45RA+ cells. Profiling relied on immunoSEQ multiplex PCR, and the TCRdb table lists in-frame clones only, not all of them. The sample yields about 2 million clones, about 95% seen once. On this clone: Its specificity is unknown.

With V trimmed by 0 bases and J by 4 bases, 9 bases remained unmatched. Germline V gives CDR1 MGHRA, CDR2 YSYEKL. This CDR3 has 17 residues. This rearrangement joins TRBV4-1 to TRBJ2-1; 7 bases agree with TRBD1. The sequenced material came from naive CD8+ T cells sorted from blood. The clonotype originates from a man between 18 and 29 years old in good health. The CDR3, as DNA: TGCGCCAGCAGCCAAGATTCCCCCAGGGGACAGTACAATGAGCAGTTCTTC. It yields the protein CASSQDSPRGQYNEQFF.